Shown below are 2 T cell receptor beta chains from a single sample sequenced in a study of blood T cell repertoires in COVID-19. Measured with immunoSEQ multiplex PCR; TCRdb has only the in-frame clones, and not every one. The sample has 220,000 or so clones; about three quarters are singletons. The sample taken for sequencing was peripheral blood. These receptors came from a woman aged 65 to 85 with acute or convalescent COVID-19.

Worth noting for this clone: At one of its ends the junction is not consistent with the germline gene, which may arise from a read error. The chain combines TRBV7-7 with TRBJ2-2; TRBD2 matches 7 bases. This CDR3 has 15 amino acids. CDR1 and CDR2 from the germline V gene are SSHAT and FNYEAQ (reference sequence). CDR3 sequence reads: CASSRDAGLVGELFF. CDR3 in DNA: TGTGCTAGCAGCCGGGACGCTGGACTAGTTGGGGAGCTGTTTTTT.

The V call is TRBV5-1, the J call TRBJ2-7, with 9 bases lining up with TRBD1. Germline V gene sequence: CDR1 SGHRS, CDR2 YFSETQ. J was trimmed by 4 bases and V by 4 bases; bases with no gene match: 6. The CDR3 has 14 amino acids. CDR3: CASSRIQGAYEQYF. For the CDR3, the DNA is TGCGCCAGCAGCAGGATACAGGGGGCGTACGAGCAGTACTTC.